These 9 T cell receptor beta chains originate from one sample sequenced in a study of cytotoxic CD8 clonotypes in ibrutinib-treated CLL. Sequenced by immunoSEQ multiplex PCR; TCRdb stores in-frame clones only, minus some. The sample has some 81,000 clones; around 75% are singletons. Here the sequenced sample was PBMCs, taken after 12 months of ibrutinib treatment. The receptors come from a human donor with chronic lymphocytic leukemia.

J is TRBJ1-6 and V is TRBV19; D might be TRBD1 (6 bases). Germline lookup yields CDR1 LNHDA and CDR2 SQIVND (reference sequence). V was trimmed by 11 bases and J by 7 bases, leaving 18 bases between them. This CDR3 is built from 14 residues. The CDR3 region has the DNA TGTGCCTCATCGCAGGGGTCCGGAAATTCACCCCTCCACTTT. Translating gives CASSQGSGNSPLHF.

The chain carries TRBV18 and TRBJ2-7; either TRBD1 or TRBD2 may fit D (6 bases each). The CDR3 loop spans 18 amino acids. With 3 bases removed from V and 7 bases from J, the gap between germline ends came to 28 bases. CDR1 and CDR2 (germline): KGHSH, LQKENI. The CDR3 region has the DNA TGTGCCAGCTCACCCCGGGGGTCACAGGGCCCCCTTTCGGGGGAGCAGTACTTC. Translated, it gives CASSPRGSQGPLSGEQYF.

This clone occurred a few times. CDR3 DNA sequence: TGTGCCAGCTCACAATCCGGGACATGGGGCTACACCTTC. Amino acids: CASSQSGTWGYTF. The gene calls are TRBV18 and TRBJ1-2; TRBD1 is a possible D gene (6 bases). Trimming shortened V by 4 bases and J by 8 bases, and 14 bases separated the two germline ends. The CDR3 sequence is 13 residues long. CDR1 KGHSH and CDR2 LQKENI come from the germline V gene.

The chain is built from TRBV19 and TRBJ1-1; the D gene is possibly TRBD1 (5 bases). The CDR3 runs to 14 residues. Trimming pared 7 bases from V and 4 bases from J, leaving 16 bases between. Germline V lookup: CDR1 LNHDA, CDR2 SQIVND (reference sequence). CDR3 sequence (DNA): TGTGCCAGTACCCCGGTTGGGGGGAGCACTGAAGCTTTCTTT. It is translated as CASTPVGGSTEAFF.

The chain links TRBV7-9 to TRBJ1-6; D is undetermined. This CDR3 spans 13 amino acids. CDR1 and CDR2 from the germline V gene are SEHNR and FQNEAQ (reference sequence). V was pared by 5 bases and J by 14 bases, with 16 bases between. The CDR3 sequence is CASSPRTDGSLHF. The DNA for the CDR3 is TGTGCCAGCAGCCCCAGGACGGATGGGTCCCTCCACTTT. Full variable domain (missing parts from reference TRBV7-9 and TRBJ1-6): DTGVSQNPRHKITKRGQNVTFRCDPISEHNRLYWYRQTLGQGPEFLTYFQNEAQLEKSRLLSDRFSAERPKGSFSTLEIQRTEQGDSAMYLCASSPRTDGSLHFGNGTRLTVT.

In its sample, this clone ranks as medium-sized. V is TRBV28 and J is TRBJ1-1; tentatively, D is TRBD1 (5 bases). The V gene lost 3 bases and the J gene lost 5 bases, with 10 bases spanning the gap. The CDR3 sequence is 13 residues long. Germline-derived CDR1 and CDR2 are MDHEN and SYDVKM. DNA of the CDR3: TGTGCCAGCAGTTTGGGGGGTGGAACTGAAGCTTTCTTT. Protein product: CASSLGGGTEAFF.

The chain's CDR3 is CASSISTDTQYF. The CDR3 coding sequence is TGTGCCAGTAGTATCAGCACAGATACGCAGTATTTT. The chain couples TRBV19 to TRBJ2-3; D not certain. In germline, CDR1 is LNHDA, CDR2 SQIVND (reference sequence). CDR3 size: 12 residues. Trimming removed 3 bases from V and 0 bases from J, with 1 base in between.

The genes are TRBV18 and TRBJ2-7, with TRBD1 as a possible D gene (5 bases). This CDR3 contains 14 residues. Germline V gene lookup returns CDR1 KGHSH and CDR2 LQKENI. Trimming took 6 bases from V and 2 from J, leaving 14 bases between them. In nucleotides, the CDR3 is TGTGCCAGCTCCCGTGGGGCAGGGCCCTACGAGCAGTACTTC. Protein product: CASSRGAGPYEQYF. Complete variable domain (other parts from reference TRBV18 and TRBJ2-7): NAGVMQNPRHLVRRRGQEARLRCSPMKGHSHVYWYRQLPEEGLKFMVYLQKENIIDESGMPKERFSAEFPKEGPSILRIQQVVRGDSAAYFCASSRGAGPYEQYFGPGTRLTVT.

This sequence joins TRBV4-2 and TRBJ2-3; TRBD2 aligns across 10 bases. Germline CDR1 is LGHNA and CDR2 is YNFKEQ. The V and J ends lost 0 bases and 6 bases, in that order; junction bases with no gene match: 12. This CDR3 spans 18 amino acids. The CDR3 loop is CASSQEGAGSGRRDTQYF. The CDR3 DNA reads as TGTGCCAGCAGCCAAGAGGGGGCAGGTAGCGGGAGGCGCGATACGCAGTATTTT.